This TCR beta chain was found in a study of blood T cell repertoires in COVID-19. Across the study: Acute and convalescent COVID-19 specimens originated in the United States, Italy and Spain. T cells, B-cell-depleted T cells, or PBMCs supplied cDNA or gDNA.

In the source study's methods: Reference gene primer amplification gave estimated nucleated cell counts. This table comes from immunoSEQ multiplex PCR, and its TCRdb copy is limited to in-frame clones, with some not included. Clonal size and the V and J genes are those of that table, whereas D and trimming came from the DNA. Among roughly 100,000 clones listed, roughly 90% were seen once. The germline CDR1 and CDR2 sequences are SEHNR and FQNEAQ (reference sequence). CDR3 length equals 16 residues. V was cut by 5 bases and J by 6 bases, with 21 bases left in between. The clonotype comes from a human donor with COVID-19, enrolled during active disease. The donor label of this sample is uncertain. The rearrangement uses TRBV7-9 and TRBJ2-3; D is unresolved. The sample consisted of peripheral blood. CDR3 protein: CASSVGQIRLWDTQYF. The DNA for the CDR3 is TGTGCCAGCAGCGTTGGGCAGATCCGTCTTTGGGATACGCAGTATTTT.